One and the same sample provided the 19 T cell receptor beta chains below, sequenced in a study of human T cells and chemical hapten exposure. Time point given: healthy volunteer bleed at 2 weeks. Whole blood that had not been fractionated was the source of extracted total RNA. From the RACE reads, TCRdb called clonotypes with MiXCR, one entry per CDR3 protein. The profile shows tens of thousands of distinct CDR3 sequences, around 8.8% of them singletons. Material for sequencing was whole blood. The receptors stem from a female donor in good health. Some clones in this sample may be carry-over from other donors' samples.

This rearrangement joins TRBV12-3 or TRBV12-4 to TRBJ2-2; D may correspond to TRBD1 or TRBD2 (5 bases each). CDR3 length: 13 residues. V was clipped by 3 bases and J by 8 bases, with 10 bases between them. In nucleotides, the CDR3 is TGTGCCAGCAGTTTTGAGGGGTGGGGGGAGCTGTTTTTT. It is translated as CASSFEGWGELFF.

This clonotype was seen more than once but under ten times. The chain is built from TRBV20-1 and TRBJ1-1, with D unclear. CDR1 and CDR2 (germline): DFQATT, SNEGSKA (reference sequence). The CDR3 contains 12 residues. Trimming cost V 8 bases and J 6 bases, with 16 bases left between them. The CDR3 reads CSPHDFMAEAFF. CDR3 sequence (DNA): TGCAGTCCTCACGATTTTATGGCTGAAGCTTTCTTT.

This clonotype has at least ten counts. This chain links TRBV29-1 with TRBJ2-3; 8 positions agree with TRBD1. This CDR3 region has 13 residues. Germline V lookup: CDR1 SQVTM, CDR2 ANQGSEA. Losses at the gene ends were 4 bases for V and 8 bases for J; bases not matched to a gene: 8. The CDR3 sequence is CSVVRQGAFTQYF. The CDR3 DNA is TGCAGCGTTGTCAGGCAGGGGGCTTTTACGCAGTATTTT.

This clonotype showed up just a few times. The chain links TRBV27 to TRBJ2-1; 9 bases align to TRBD2. CDR1 is MNHEY and CDR2 is SMNVEV in the germline V gene (reference sequence). V lost 8 bases and J lost 4; bases outside the gene matches: 6. The CDR3 contains 14 residues. CDR3 coding DNA: TGTGCCAGCGTTCCAGCGGGAGGATACAATGAGCAGTTCTTC. Encoded protein: CASVPAGGYNEQFF.

The V and J genes are TRBV18 and TRBJ2-7; perhaps TRBD2 as D (6 bases). The CDR3 spans 14 residues. The V end lost 2 bases, the J end lost 3 bases, and 11 bases lay between the germline ends. The V gene's germline CDR1 is KGHSH and CDR2 LQKENI. CDR3 coding DNA: TGTGCCAGCTCACCATCGGGAGAGGACTACGAGCAGTACTTC. Translated: CASSPSGEDYEQYF.

As regards this clonotype: Since a much larger clone is just one base distant, this may be a read error. This chain joins TRBV7-3 and TRBJ2-7; possible D gene TRBD2, 6 bases. Per the germline V gene, CDR1 is SGHTA and CDR2 is FQGTGA. There are 15 residues in the CDR3. The ends were cut back, 2 bases at V and 3 bases at J, with 14 bases in the middle. The CDR3 DNA sequence: TGTGCCAGCAGCTTAGGAGGGCCGAGCAGCTACGAGCAGTACTTC. This sequence encodes CASSLGGPSSYEQYF.

This clonotype was seen only once. A read error may produce the germline difference seen at one junction end. The V call is TRBV9, the J call TRBJ2-2; D is possibly TRBD2 (5 bases). The germline CDR1 and CDR2 sequences are SGDLS and YYNGEE. The CDR3 is 13 residues long. Written as DNA, the CDR3 is TGTGCCAGCAGCGTAGTCGGTCTCGGGGAGCTGTTATTT. It yields the protein CASSVVGLGELLF.

This clonotype has only a few counts. This chain joins TRBV7-3 and TRBJ2-7; 8 bases align to TRBD2. CDR1 SGHTA and CDR2 FQGTGA come from the germline V gene. The CDR3 runs 15 residues. The junction had 5 bases not matched to a gene; V was cut back by 2 bases and J by 2 bases. CDR3 region: CASSLGREGTYEQYF. For the CDR3, the DNA is TGTGCCAGCAGCTTAGGACGGGAGGGGACCTACGAGCAGTACTTC.

This clonotype was observed at least ten times. The chain is built from TRBV5-1 and TRBJ2-3; maybe TRBD2 (5 bases). The CDR3 consists of 16 residues. CDR1 SGHRS and CDR2 YFSETQ come from the germline V gene. V lost 4 bases, J lost 0 bases, and 15 bases lay in between. CDR3 amino acids: CASSPLRTGSTDTQYF. In DNA, the CDR3 is TGCGCCAGCAGCCCCCTACGCACGGGGAGCACAGATACGCAGTATTTT. The complete variable domain, with remaining parts taken from reference TRBV5-1 and TRBJ2-3, reads KAGVTQTPRYLIKTRGQQVTLSCSPISGHRSVSWYQQTPGQGLQFLFEYFSETQRNKGNFPGRFSGRQFSNSRSEMNVSTLELGDSALYLCASSPLRTGSTDTQYFGPGTRLTVL.

This clonotype was seen ten or more times. The rearrangement uses TRBV5-1 and TRBJ1-2, with D possibly being TRBD1 (6 bases). Germline lookup yields CDR1 SGHRS and CDR2 YFSETQ. V lost 0 bases, J lost 0 bases, and 15 bases lay in between. The CDR3 runs 17 residues. The CDR3 sequence is CASSLGQGLTPNYGYTF. DNA for the CDR3: TGCGCCAGCAGCTTGGGTCAGGGGTTAACTCCTAACTATGGCTACACCTTC.

The rearrangement links TRBV7-9 to TRBJ1-1; the D gene is possibly TRBD1 (6 bases). The ends were cut back, 5 bases at V and 5 bases at J, with 9 bases in the middle. This CDR3 contains 12 residues. In germline, CDR1 is SEHNR, CDR2 FQNEAQ (reference sequence). CDR3 DNA sequence: TGTGCCAGCAGCAAAGGGGGAACTGAAGCTTTCTTT. It codes for CASSKGGTEAFF.

The J gene is TRBJ1-2, the V gene TRBV7-2, with D unclear. V lost 3 bases and J lost 8, with 10 bases in between. The germline V gene encodes CDR1 SGHTA and CDR2 FQGNSA. CDR3 length: 12 residues. The CDR3 DNA reads as TGTGCCAGCAGCTTCCAGGAGGAAGGCTACACCTTC. It codes for CASSFQEEGYTF.

The chain joins TRBV5-6 to TRBJ2-7; D might be TRBD2 (6 bases). CDR1 is SGHDT and CDR2 is YYEEEE in the germline V gene. The CDR3 consists of 13 residues. Trimming stripped 5 bases from V and 3 bases from J, with 12 bases between. The CDR3 reads CASSAGGIYEQYF. In DNA form, the CDR3 reads TGTGCCAGCAGTGCTGGGGGGATCTACGAGCAGTACTTC.

This clonotype was picked up a small number of times. The chain links TRBV14 to TRBJ1-4, with a possible D match to TRBD1 (5 bases). This CDR3 comprises 17 residues. The V end was cut by 0 bases, the J end by 7 bases, with 18 bases between. Germline V gene data show CDR1 as SGHDN and CDR2 as FVKESK. CDR3 sequence reads: CASSQEIEGLGTEKLFF. The CDR3 DNA follows: TGTGCCAGCAGCCAAGAAATCGAGGGACTAGGGACTGAAAAACTGTTTTTT.

This clonotype was observed a handful of times. V usage is TRBV7-6 and J usage is TRBJ2-3, with D unresolved. Trimming took 1 base from V and 0 from J, leaving 8 bases between them. Per the germline V gene, CDR1 is SGHVS and CDR2 is FNYEAQ. The CDR3 consists of 15 residues. In DNA form, the CDR3 reads TGTGCCAGCAGCTTAGGCTCAACTAGCACAGATACGCAGTATTTT. Encoded protein: CASSLGSTSTDTQYF.

The sample holds many counts of this clonotype. The V call is TRBV29-1, the J call TRBJ1-4; 11 nucleotides line up with TRBD1. The germline V gene has CDR1 SQVTM and CDR2 ANQGSEA. The CDR3 spans 15 residues. The V and J ends lost 3 bases and 8 bases, in that order; junction bases with no gene match: 8. The CDR3 protein is CSVEYGTGGREKLFF. The DNA of the CDR3 is TGCAGCGTTGAGTATGGGACAGGGGGGAGAGAAAAACTGTTTTTT.

This clonotype showed up many times. The rearrangement links TRBV4-3 to TRBJ1-6, with no clear D. Germline V gene data show CDR1 as LGHNA and CDR2 as YSLEER. The CDR3 has 15 amino acids. V was cut by 4 bases and J by 7 bases, with 14 bases left in between. The CDR3 loop is CASSPASERNSPLHF. The CDR3 nucleotides read TGCGCCAGCAGCCCGGCCAGCGAGAGGAATTCACCCCTCCACTTT.

The chain's CDR3 is CASSQRTGVETQYF. CDR3 DNA sequence: TGCGCCAGCAGCCAAAGGACAGGGGTAGAGACCCAGTACTTC. The J gene is TRBJ2-5, the V gene TRBV4-1; 9 bases match TRBD1. This CDR3 has 14 amino acids. The junction had 2 bases not matched to a gene; V was cut back by 2 bases and J by 4 bases. Looked up from germline, CDR1 is MGHRA and CDR2 is YSYEKL.

This clonotype was observed a few times. This CDR3 reads CASSIGREEITGELFF. For the CDR3, the DNA is TGTGCCAGTAGTATTGGGCGGGAGGAGATCACCGGGGAGCTGTTTTTT. The V gene is TRBV19, the J gene TRBJ2-2; the match to TRBD2 covers 8 bases. CDR1 LNHDA and CDR2 SQIVND come from the germline V gene (reference sequence). The CDR3 contains 16 residues. V was clipped by 3 bases and J by 4 bases; unmatched bases: 7.